One and the same sample provided the 16 T cell receptor beta chains below, sequenced in a study of blood T cell repertoires in COVID-19. Data came from immunoSEQ multiplex PCR; TCRdb stores just in-frame clones and leaves some out. The sample carries 130,000 or so clones, 80% to 90% recorded once. The sample comprised PBMCs or T cells enriched from blood (not recorded which). The receptor source for this set is a man in his forties with acute COVID-19.

The V and J genes are TRBV18 and TRBJ2-1; no definite D call. The CDR3 loop spans 13 amino acids. Germline V lookup: CDR1 KGHSH, CDR2 LQKENI. V lost 3 bases to trimming and J lost 9 bases, with 12 bases between them. DNA for the CDR3: TGTGCCAGCTCACCGTCGAGAGACTTTGAGCAGTTCTTC. Translation gives CASSPSRDFEQFF.

The table lists this clone with a few counts. The chain links TRBV3-1 (or the pseudogene TRBV3-2) to TRBJ2-3; possibly TRBD2 for D (7 bases). Trimming cost V 5 bases and J 2 bases, with 17 bases left between them. CDR1 and CDR2 (germline): LGHDT, YNNKEL (reference sequence). This CDR3 is built from 16 residues. As DNA, the CDR3 is TGTGCCAGCAGCGAACACGGGGGGCCGGTCACAGATACGCAGTATTTT. It specifies CASSEHGGPVTDTQYF.

The CDR3 nucleotides are TGCGCCAGCAGCCTCAACAGGGTCGCAGAGACCCAGTACTTC. Translated: CASSLNRVAETQYF. V and J are TRBV5-1 and TRBJ2-5; TRBD1 might be the D (6 bases). CDR1 is SGHRS and CDR2 is YFSETQ in the germline V gene. Trimming cost V 4 bases and J 4 bases, with 14 bases left between them. This CDR3 contains 14 residues.

The chain employs TRBV27 and TRBJ2-7; the D gene is possibly TRBD2 (7 bases). V lost 2 bases to trimming and J lost 7 bases, with 24 bases between them. This CDR3 is built from 17 residues. Looked up from germline, CDR1 is MNHEY and CDR2 is SMNVEV (reference sequence). The CDR3 loop is CASSLERGAPKSREQYF. The DNA of the CDR3 is TGTGCCAGCAGTTTAGAACGGGGGGCCCCCAAATCTCGGGAGCAGTACTTC.

The chain recombines TRBV19 with TRBJ2-1; TRBD2 aligns across 15 bases. CDR1 is LNHDA, CDR2 SQIVND, per germline (reference sequence). The CDR3 loop spans 19 amino acids. With 3 bases clipped from V and 4 bases from J, the junction kept 10 bases outside the gene matches. CDR3 in amino acids: CASSIGLAGGPSVYNEQFF. The CDR3 DNA sequence: TGTGCCAGTAGTATTGGACTAGCGGGAGGGCCCTCTGTGTACAATGAGCAGTTCTTC.

CDR3 sequence: CASSPKDSNYEQYF. DNA of the CDR3: TGTGCCAGCAGCCCCAAAGACAGCAACTACGAGCAGTACTTC. The gene calls are TRBV16 and TRBJ2-7; tentative D call: TRBD1 (5 bases). Trimming took off 4 bases at V and 3 bases at J, with 13 bases between the two ends. The CDR3 is made up of 14 amino acids. Per germline, CDR1 KGHSY and CDR2 FQNENV.

The rearrangement joins TRBV27 to TRBJ2-2, with 7 positions matching TRBD2. CDR1 and CDR2 (germline): MNHEY, SMNVEV (reference sequence). V was clipped by 3 bases and J by 3 bases; unmatched bases: 4. The CDR3 spans 15 residues. The CDR3 sequence: CASSLGGSYTGELFF. The CDR3 DNA reads TGTGCCAGCAGTTTGGGCGGGAGCTACACCGGGGAGCTGTTTTTT.

The chain links TRBV3-1 (or the pseudogene TRBV3-2) to TRBJ1-1; D is unresolved. Germline V lookup: CDR1 LGHDT, CDR2 YNNKEL (reference sequence). V lost 7 bases to trimming and J lost 6 bases, with 15 bases between them. The CDR3 is 13 residues long. In DNA form, the CDR3 reads TGTGCCAGCACCCCAAGTGGCGGGTCTGAAGCTTTCTTT. This sequence encodes CASTPSGGSEAFF.

This chain connects TRBV5-4 to TRBJ2-3; 9 bases are a match to TRBD2. Germline trimming cut 0 bases from V and 3 bases from J; bases unmatched to any gene: 2. This CDR3 spans 15 amino acids. Germline-derived CDR1 and CDR2 are SGHNT and YYREEE (reference sequence). CDR3 protein: CASSLEAGGTDTQYF. In DNA form, the CDR3 reads TGTGCCAGCAGCTTGGAGGCGGGGGGGACAGATACGCAGTATTTT.

The J gene is TRBJ2-1, the V gene TRBV28; no reliable D call. Germline loops: CDR1 MDHEN, CDR2 SYDVKM. V was pared by 2 bases and J by 9 bases, with 14 bases between. CDR3 length equals 14 residues. CDR3 sequence (DNA): TGTGCCAGCAGTTTAAAATATCCGGCAGGTGAGCAGTTCTTC. It yields the protein CASSLKYPAGEQFF.

The chain links TRBV19 to TRBJ1-4; D is undetermined. Trimming left V 6 bases short and J 3 bases short, with 8 bases between. Germline CDR1 is LNHDA and CDR2 is SQIVND (reference sequence). The CDR3 loop spans 13 amino acids. Here the CDR3 DNA reads TGTGCCAGTAGACTTCCACCTAATGAAAAACTGTTTTTT. This gives the protein CASRLPPNEKLFF.

The chain recombines TRBV3-1 (or the pseudogene TRBV3-2) with TRBJ1-4; perhaps TRBD1 as D (5 bases). This CDR3 is 13 amino acids long. Trimming stripped 7 bases from V and 8 bases from J, with 14 bases between. Germline values: CDR1 LGHDT, CDR2 YNNKEL (reference sequence). Here the CDR3 DNA reads TGTGCCAGCACCGAGGACAATGAAGAAAAACTGTTTTTT. Translation: CASTEDNEEKLFF.

This clone was recorded only once. V usage is TRBV28 and J usage is TRBJ1-2, with 7 bases aligning to TRBD1. Germline assignment: CDR1 MDHEN and CDR2 SYDVKM. CDR3 length: 14 amino acids. The junction had 9 bases not matched to a gene; V was cut back by 4 bases and J by 7 bases. In DNA form, the CDR3 reads TGTGCCAGCAGTTCATCAGGGGGAGGTTCTGGCTACACCTTC. Protein product: CASSSSGGGSGYTF.

The genes are TRBV4-2 and TRBJ2-1; TRBD1 matches 9 bases. In germline, CDR1 is LGHNA, CDR2 YNFKEQ. The CDR3 has 13 amino acids. J was trimmed by 14 bases and V by 5 bases; bases with no gene match: 10. The CDR3 nucleotides read TGTGCCAGCAGCTCAGAGGACAGGGGAGAAGAGTTCTTC. Residues: CASSSEDRGEEFF.

The chain carries TRBV6-5 and TRBJ1-2; D is unresolved. CDR1 is MNHEY, CDR2 SVGAGI, per germline. CDR3 length: 15 residues. The ends were cut back, 0 bases at V and 0 bases at J, with 8 bases in the middle. The CDR3 loop is CASSYSAFPNYGYTF. In DNA form, the CDR3 reads TGTGCCAGCAGTTACTCGGCATTTCCTAACTATGGCTACACCTTC.

The V gene is TRBV20-1, the J gene TRBJ2-7, with 9 bases lining up with TRBD2. Trimming cost V 3 bases and J 2 bases; bases outside gene matches: 5. Germline V CDR1 and CDR2: DFQATT, SNEGSKA (reference sequence). CDR3 size: 14 residues. The CDR3 region is CSASLAGATYEQYF. In DNA, the CDR3 is TGCAGTGCTAGTTTAGCGGGAGCCACCTACGAGCAGTACTTC.